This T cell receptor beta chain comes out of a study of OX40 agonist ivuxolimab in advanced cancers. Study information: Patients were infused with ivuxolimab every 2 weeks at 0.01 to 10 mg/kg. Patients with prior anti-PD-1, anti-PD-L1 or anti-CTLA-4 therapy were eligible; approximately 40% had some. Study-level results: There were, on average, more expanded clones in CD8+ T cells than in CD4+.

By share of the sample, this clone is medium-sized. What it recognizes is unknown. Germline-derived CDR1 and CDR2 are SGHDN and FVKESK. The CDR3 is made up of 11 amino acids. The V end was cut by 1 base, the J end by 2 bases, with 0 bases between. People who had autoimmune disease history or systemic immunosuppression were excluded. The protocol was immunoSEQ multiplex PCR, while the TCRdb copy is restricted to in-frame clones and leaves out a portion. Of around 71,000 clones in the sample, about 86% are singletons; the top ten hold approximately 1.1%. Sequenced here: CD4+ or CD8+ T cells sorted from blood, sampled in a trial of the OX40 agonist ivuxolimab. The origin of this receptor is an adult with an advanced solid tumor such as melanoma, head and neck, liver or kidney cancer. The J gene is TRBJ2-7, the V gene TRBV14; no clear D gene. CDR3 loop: CASSQAYEQYF. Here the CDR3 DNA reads TGTGCCAGCAGCCAAGCCTACGAGCAGTACTTC.